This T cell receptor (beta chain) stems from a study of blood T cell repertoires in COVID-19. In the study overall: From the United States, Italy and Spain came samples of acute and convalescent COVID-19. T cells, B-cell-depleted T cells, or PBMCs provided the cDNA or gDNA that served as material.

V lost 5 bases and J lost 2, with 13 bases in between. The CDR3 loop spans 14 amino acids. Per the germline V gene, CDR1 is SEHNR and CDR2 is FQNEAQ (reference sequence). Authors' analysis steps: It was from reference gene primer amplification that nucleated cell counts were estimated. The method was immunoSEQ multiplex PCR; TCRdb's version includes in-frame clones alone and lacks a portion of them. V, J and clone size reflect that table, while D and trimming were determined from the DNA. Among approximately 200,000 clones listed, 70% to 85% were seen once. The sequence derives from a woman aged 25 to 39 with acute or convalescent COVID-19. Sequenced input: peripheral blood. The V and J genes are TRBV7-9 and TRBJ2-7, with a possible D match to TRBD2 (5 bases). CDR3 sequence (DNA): TGTGCCAGCAGCGAAGGACTGGAGCCCTACGAGCAGTACTTC. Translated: CASSEGLEPYEQYF.